The clone carrying this T cell receptor (beta chain) has at least ten counts. Its antigen is undetermined. The CDR3 consists of 13 residues. Germline V gives CDR1 MNHEY, CDR2 SVGAGI. The V and J ends lost 4 bases and 7 bases respectively, with 14 bases between them. This sample stems from a study of T cell repertoires in cytomegalovirus infection. About the study: Matching HLA type, along with CMV infection, was indicated by public TCR beta signatures. Whole-study findings and limits: People with CMV and the relevant HLA were identified by cumulative public TCR beta family frequency. In two of eight donors, the top clonotype was HLA-C-restricted CMV-specific.

TCRdb fed the reads into MiXCR, producing one record per CDR3 protein. The sample has approximately 500,000 distinct CDR3 sequences; roughly 12% are singletons. Sequenced input: PBMCs. This receptor was identified in a human donor in good health (CMV status not recorded). Some clones in this sample may be carry-over from other donors' samples. The V gene is TRBV6-5, the J gene TRBJ2-7, with D possibly TRBD2 on 5 matching bases. CDR3 sequence: CASSWSEGGEQYF. The CDR3 DNA reads as TGTGCCAGCAGTTGGTCCGAGGGCGGGGAGCAGTACTTC.